The next 12 T cell receptor beta chains were all read from a single sample in a study of identical twins' blood T cells. TCRdb itself ran the 5' RACE reads through MiXCR, one entry per CDR3 protein. The table has hundreds of thousands of distinct CDR3 sequences, roughly 30% seen once; the top ten hold approximately 6.6%. The specimen was PBMCs. These receptors came from a woman between 18 and 55 years old in good health.

The chain links TRBV15 to TRBJ1-4; D possibly corresponds to TRBD1 (5 bases). Germline V lookup: CDR1 LNHNV, CDR2 YYDKDF (reference sequence). The CDR3 runs to 15 residues. Trimming took 6 bases from V and 6 from J, leaving 17 bases between them. The chain's CDR3 is CATSRSTGAHEKLFF. As DNA, the CDR3 is TGTGCCACCAGTAGGTCAACAGGTGCTCATGAAAAACTGTTTTTT.

V and J are TRBV12-3 or TRBV12-4 and TRBJ2-2, with a tentative D call TRBD1 (6 bases). CDR3 length: 14 amino acids. Between the trimmed V and J ends, which lost 9 bases and 5 bases, there was a span of 16 bases. The CDR3 DNA reads TGTGCCAGTATAATAGGGGGAATGACCGGGGAGCTGTTTTTT. This codes for CASIIGGMTGELFF.

The gene calls are TRBV5-1 and TRBJ2-3, with D possibly TRBD2 on 6 matching bases. V was cut by 5 bases and J by 4 bases, with 11 bases left in between. The V gene's germline CDR1 is SGHRS and CDR2 YFSETQ. CDR3 length: 13 residues. CDR3 protein: CASSFGSADTQYF. The CDR3 coding sequence is TGCGCCAGCAGTTTCGGGAGCGCAGATACGCAGTATTTT.

This clonotype was seen more than once but under ten times. The V gene is TRBV10-3, the J gene TRBJ1-2, with a weak D call TRBD1 (5 bases). This CDR3 has 14 residues. The germline V gene encodes CDR1 ENHRY and CDR2 SYGVKD. V dropped 6 bases and J dropped 4 bases, with 15 bases sitting between them. The chain's CDR3 is CAIRPGTMIYGYTF. The CDR3 nucleotides read TGTGCCATCAGGCCCGGGACTATGATCTATGGCTACACCTTC.

The V gene is TRBV20-1, the J gene TRBJ2-2; the match to TRBD2 covers 13 bases. CDR3 size: 16 residues. Germline V gene data show CDR1 as DFQATT and CDR2 as SNEGSKA (reference sequence). Germline trimming cut 5 bases from V and 3 bases from J; bases unmatched to any gene: 6. The CDR3 loop reads CSAWTLAGGDTGELFF. The CDR3 DNA reads as TGCAGTGCTTGGACACTAGCGGGAGGGGACACCGGGGAGCTGTTTTTT.

This clonotype was seen a handful of times. The rearrangement uses TRBV5-1 and TRBJ1-1, with D maybe TRBD1 (6 bases). This CDR3 is built from 14 residues. V dropped 0 bases and J dropped 3 bases, with 9 bases sitting between them. Germline values: CDR1 SGHRS, CDR2 YFSETQ. The CDR3 DNA reads TGCGCCAGCAGCTTGGACAGGGCTGACACTGAAGCTTTCTTT. This codes for CASSLDRADTEAFF.

The chain has TRBV20-1 and TRBJ2-7; no firm D call. This CDR3 is built from 13 residues. The V and J ends lost 3 bases and 0 bases respectively, with 9 bases between them. Germline values: CDR1 DFQATT, CDR2 SNEGSKA (reference sequence). The CDR3 region has the DNA TGCAGTGCTAGTTTGAGTGTCTCCTACGAGCAGTACTTC. Residues: CSASLSVSYEQYF.

The table lists this clonotype with a few counts. This chain links TRBV9 with TRBJ2-1; D may correspond to TRBD1 or TRBD2 (6 bases each). The V and J ends lost 0 bases and 7 bases respectively, with 14 bases between them. CDR3 size: 15 residues. In germline, CDR1 is SGDLS, CDR2 YYNGEE. The CDR3 loop reads CASSVGGGGNNEQFF. DNA of the CDR3: TGTGCCAGCAGCGTAGGAGGGGGAGGAAATAATGAGCAGTTCTTC.

This clonotype was seen only once. One end of the junction does not line up with germline, which may come from a read error. This chain links TRBV10-2 with TRBJ2-3; D unresolved. This CDR3 region has 12 residues. CDR1 is WSHSY and CDR2 is SAAADI in the germline V gene. The CDR3 coding sequence is TGCTCCAGTAGGGTGGACACAGATACGCAGTATTTT. Encoded protein: CSSRVDTDTQYF.

This clonotype was seen repeatedly, ten times or more. The genes are TRBV20-1 and TRBJ1-4; D ambiguous. The CDR3 consists of 12 residues. Germline V gene data show CDR1 as DFQATT and CDR2 as SNEGSKA (reference sequence). The V end was cut by 0 bases, the J end by 8 bases, with 7 bases between. The CDR3 region is CSARDTVEKLFF. Here the CDR3 DNA reads TGCAGTGCTAGAGACACCGTGGAAAAACTGTTTTTT.

The chain employs TRBV6-2 or TRBV6-3 and TRBJ2-3; D is unclear. The CDR3 is 15 residues long. Germline-derived CDR1 and CDR2 are MNHEY and SVGEGT. V lost 6 bases, J lost 6 bases, and 19 bases lay in between. The CDR3 reads CASRAIQRSTDTQYF. The CDR3 nucleotides read TGTGCCAGCAGGGCGATCCAGAGGAGTACGGATACGCAGTATTTT.

The chain employs TRBV18 and TRBJ2-6; unclear D gene. CDR1 is KGHSH and CDR2 is LQKENI in the germline V gene. CDR3 length: 15 residues. With 0 bases removed from V and 3 bases from J, the gap between germline ends came to 6 bases. The CDR3 sequence: CASSPPYSGANVLTF. In nucleotides, the CDR3 is TGTGCCAGCTCACCACCGTACAGTGGGGCCAACGTCCTGACTTTC.